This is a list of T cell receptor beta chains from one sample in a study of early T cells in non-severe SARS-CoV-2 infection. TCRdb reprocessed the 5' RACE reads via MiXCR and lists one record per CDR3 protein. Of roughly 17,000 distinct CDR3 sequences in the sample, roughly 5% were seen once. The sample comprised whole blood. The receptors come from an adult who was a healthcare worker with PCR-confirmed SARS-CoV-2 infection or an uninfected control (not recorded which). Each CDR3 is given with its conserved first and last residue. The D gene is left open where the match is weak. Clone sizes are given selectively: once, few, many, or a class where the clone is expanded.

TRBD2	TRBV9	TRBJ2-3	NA	CASSVGNSGGTDTQYF	TGTGCCAGCAGCGTAGGTAATAGCGGGGGCACAGATACGCAGTATTTT
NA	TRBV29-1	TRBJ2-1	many	CSSEGATGGSYNEQFF	TGCAGCTCTGAGGGGGCGACGGGGGGATCCTACAATGAGCAGTTCTTC
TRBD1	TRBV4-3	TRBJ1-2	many	CASSQDRGQGNYGYTF	TGCGCCAGCAGCCAAGATAGGGGACAGGGCAACTATGGCTACACCTTC
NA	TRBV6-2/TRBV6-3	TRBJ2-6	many	CASCASGSGANVLTF	TGTGCCAGCTGCGCATCGGGCTCTGGGGCCAACGTCCTGACTTTC
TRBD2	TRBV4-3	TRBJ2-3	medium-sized	CASSHWTTSGSPDTQYF	TGCGCCAGCAGCCACTGGACGACTAGCGGGAGTCCAGATACGCAGTATTTT
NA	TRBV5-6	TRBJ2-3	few	CASTSRSDGPFDTQYF	TGTGCCAGCACCTCCCGGTCGGACGGCCCATTCGATACGCAGTATTTT
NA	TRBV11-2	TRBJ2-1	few	CASSVDSYNEQFF	TGTGCCAGCAGCGTGGATTCCTACAATGAGCAGTTCTTC
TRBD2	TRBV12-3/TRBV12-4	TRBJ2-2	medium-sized	CASSPSSGHTGELFF	TGTGCCAGCAGTCCATCTAGCGGACACACCGGGGAGCTGTTTTTT
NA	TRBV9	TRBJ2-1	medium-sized	CASSVSPNGESQFF	TGTGCCAGCAGCGTATCCCCCAATGGGGAATCGCAGTTCTTC
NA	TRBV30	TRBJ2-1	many	CAWSPGTNFNEQFF	TGTGCCTGGAGTCCCGGGACAAATTTCAATGAGCAGTTCTTC
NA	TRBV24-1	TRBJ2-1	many	CATSGGSRVGNEQFF	TGTGCCACCAGTGGGGGTTCACGGGTGGGAAATGAGCAGTTCTTC
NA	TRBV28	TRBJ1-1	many	CASRDGGTEAFF	TGTGCCAGCAGGGACGGTGGGACTGAAGCTTTCTTT
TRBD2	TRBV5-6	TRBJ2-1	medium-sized	CASRRLAGPYNEQFF	TGTGCCAGCAGACGACTAGCGGGACCCTACAATGAGCAGTTCTTC
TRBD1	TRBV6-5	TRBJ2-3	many	CASSRGQGEDTQYF	TGTGCCAGCAGTCGGGGCCAGGGGGAAGATACGCAGTATTTT
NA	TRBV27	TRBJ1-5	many	CASQKDSHPSSSNQPQHF	TGTGCCAGCCAGAAAGACAGTCACCCTAGCTCCAGCAATCAGCCCCAGCATTTT
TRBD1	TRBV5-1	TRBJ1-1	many	CASSIGQGAMGTEAFF	TGCGCCAGCAGCATCGGACAGGGGGCGATGGGGACTGAAGCTTTCTTT
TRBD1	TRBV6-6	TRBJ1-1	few	CASSIGTGRLNTEAFF	TGTGCCAGCAGCATCGGGACAGGGAGATTGAACACTGAAGCTTTCTTT
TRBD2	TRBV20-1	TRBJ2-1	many	CSARDLGGARSDEQFF	TGCAGTGCTAGAGATCTCGGGGGGGCCCGGTCCGATGAGCAGTTCTTC
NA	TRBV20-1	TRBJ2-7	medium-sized	CSALASGTYEQYF	TGCAGTGCGTTAGCGAGCGGAACCTACGAGCAGTACTTC
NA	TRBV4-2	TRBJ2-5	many	CASSHGGGRGKETQYF	TGTGCCAGCAGCCATGGAGGGGGACGGGGGAAAGAGACCCAGTACTTC
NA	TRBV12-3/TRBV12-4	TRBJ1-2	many	CASSADHYGYTF	TGTGCCAGCAGCGCAGACCACTATGGCTACACCTTC
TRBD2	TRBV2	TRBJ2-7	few	CASAGREVHYEQYF	TGTGCCAGCGCCGGGCGGGAGGTTCATTACGAGCAGTACTTC
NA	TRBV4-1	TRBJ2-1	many	CASSQGGGKNEQFF	TGCGCCAGCAGCCAAGGAGGAGGGAAGAATGAGCAGTTCTTC
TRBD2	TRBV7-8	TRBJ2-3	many	CASSPSGSSTDTQYF	TGTGCCAGCAGCCCTAGCGGCTCTAGCACAGATACGCAGTATTTT
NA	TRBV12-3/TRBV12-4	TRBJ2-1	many	CASSIRRQHNEQFF	TGTGCCAGCAGCATAAGGCGGCAACACAATGAGCAGTTCTTC
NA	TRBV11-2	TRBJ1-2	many	CASSRDILGDYGYTF	TGTGCCAGCAGCCGGGACATCCTGGGGGACTATGGCTACACCTTC
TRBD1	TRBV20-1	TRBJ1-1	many	CSPRTGGFKGGTEAFF	TGCAGCCCCCGGACAGGGGGCTTTAAAGGAGGGACTGAAGCTTTCTTT
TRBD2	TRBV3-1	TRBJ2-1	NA	CASSLSASGRFNEQFF	TGTGCCAGCAGCCTTTCAGCTAGCGGGAGATTCAATGAGCAGTTCTTC
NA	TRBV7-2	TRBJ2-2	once	CASSFSRGANTGELFF	TGTGCCAGCAGCTTTTCGCGCGGGGCGAACACCGGGGAGCTGTTTTTT
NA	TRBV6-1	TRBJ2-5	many	CASSLNTRGDETQYF	TGTGCCAGCAGTCTCAACACCAGGGGCGACGAGACCCAGTACTTC
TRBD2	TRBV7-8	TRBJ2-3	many	CASSLGGAGLYTDTQYF	TGTGCCAGCAGCTTAGGCGGAGCGGGACTATACACAGATACGCAGTATTTT
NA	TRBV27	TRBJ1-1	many	CASSLSDGLGNTEAFF	TGTGCCAGCAGTTTGTCAGATGGTCTGGGAAACACTGAAGCTTTCTTT
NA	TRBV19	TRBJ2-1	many	CASRTNGLDSPIF	TGTGCCAGTAGGACGAACGGCCTGGACAGTCCGATCTTC
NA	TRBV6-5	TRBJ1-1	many	CASIGPLGTEAFF	TGTGCCAGCATAGGACCCCTGGGAACTGAAGCTTTCTTT
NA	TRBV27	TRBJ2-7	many	CASSTPVRGGRREQYF	TGTGCCAGCAGTACCCCTGTTCGGGGAGGACGTCGAGAGCAGTACTTC
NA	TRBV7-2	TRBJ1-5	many	CASSLGPGNQPQHF	TGTGCCAGCAGCTTAGGCCCAGGCAATCAGCCCCAGCATTTT
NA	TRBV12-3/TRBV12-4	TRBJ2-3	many	CASSLMGEVTDTQYF	TGTGCCAGCAGTTTAATGGGGGAGGTAACAGATACGCAGTATTTT
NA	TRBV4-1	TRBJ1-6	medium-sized	CASSQVTESLYNSPLHF	TGCGCCAGCAGCCAAGTGACAGAAAGTCTCTATAATTCACCCCTCCACTTT
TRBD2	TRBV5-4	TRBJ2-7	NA	CASSLSGRAVNEQYF	TGTGCCAGCAGCTTGAGCGGGAGGGCCGTTAACGAGCAGTACTTC
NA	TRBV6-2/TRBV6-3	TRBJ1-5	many	CASSFFLATRNSNQPQHF	TGTGCCAGCAGTTTCTTCCTCGCTACAAGGAATAGCAATCAGCCCCAGCATTTT
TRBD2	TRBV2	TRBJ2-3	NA	CASGGLALGTDTQYF	TGTGCCAGCGGGGGACTAGCGTTGGGAACAGATACGCAGTATTTT
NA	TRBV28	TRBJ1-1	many	CASTQQLSVTEAFF	TGTGCCAGCACCCAACAGCTTTCCGTCACTGAAGCTTTCTTT
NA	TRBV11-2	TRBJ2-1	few	CASSLVSGSYNEQFF	TGTGCCAGCAGCTTAGTATCGGGCTCCTACAATGAGCAGTTCTTC
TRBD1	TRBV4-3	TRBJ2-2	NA	CASSGTENTGELFF	TGCGCCAGCTCCGGGACAGAGAACACCGGGGAGCTGTTTTTT